This T cell receptor beta chain came from a study of read filtering for tumor transcriptome and immune sequencing. At the level of the study: RNA-seq yielded only roughly 75 to 1,400 TCR reads, IR-seq about 3.5 to 10.27 million.

This clonotype was seen more than once but under ten times. The antigen is unknown. V lost 5 bases and J lost 2, with 12 bases in between. The CDR3 runs to 15 residues. From germline, CDR1 is LNHDA and CDR2 SQIVND (reference sequence). Notes on the study in general: Compared with RNA-seq, IR-seq gave much higher clonotype depth and reliability.

This library used around 400 ng RNA and molecular barcoded adaptors spanning alpha/delta and beta/gamma chains. TCRdb fed the reads into MiXCR, producing one record per CDR3 protein. The sample holds fewer than 100,000 distinct CDR3 sequences, around 12% seen once. This rearrangement joins TRBV19 to TRBJ2-2, with a tentative D call TRBD1 (5 bases). The sequencing input was a population of CD138-negative cells sorted from bone marrow. This receptor was obtained from a donor aged 40 or older with multiple myeloma. CDR3 residues: CASSPLTVNTGELFF. The CDR3 bases are TGTGCCAGTAGTCCGTTGACAGTTAACACCGGGGAGCTGTTTTTT.